The 30 T cell receptor beta chains in this list originate from one sample, sequenced in a study of cytomegalovirus exposure and HLA in healthy donors (dated by TCRdb to 2016 to 2017). The library was built by means of the immunoSEQ multiplex PCR assay. TCRdb re-hosts the immuneACCESS table, in-frame sequences only. Its copies lack some clones; in the studies checked, an unresolved V gene accounts for under half of them, and the cause for the rest is not known. The sample data list 280,000 or so clones, and roughly 90% of these were observed just once. Over 0.7% of the sample goes to the ten largest clones. Sequenced input: PBMCs. The receptors shown here come from a woman between 18 and 29 years old in good health and CMV-seronegative.

The CDR3 here is CASSHFFLAEIYNEQFF. Here the CDR3 DNA reads TGTGCCAGCAGCCATTTTTTCCTAGCGGAAATTTACAATGAGCAGTTCTTC. V usage is TRBV14 and J usage is TRBJ2-1; the match to TRBD2 covers 7 bases. Germline trimming cut 3 bases from V and 4 bases from J; bases unmatched to any gene: 12. The CDR3 totals 17 residues. Germline lookup yields CDR1 SGHDN and CDR2 FVKESK. Using reference TRBV14 and TRBJ2-1 for the parts outside the CDR3, the full variable domain is EAGVTQFPSHSVIEKGQTVTLRCDPISGHDNLYWYRRVMGKEIKFLLHFVKESKQDESGMPNNRFLAERTGGTYSTLKVQPAELEDSGVYFCASSHFFLAEIYNEQFFGPGTRLTVL.

This chain uses TRBV29-1 with TRBJ1-1; 9 positions agree with TRBD1. Germline loops: CDR1 SQVTM, CDR2 ANQGSEA. J was trimmed by 0 bases and V by 3 bases; bases with no gene match: 5. The CDR3 covers 15 residues. CDR3 sequence: CSVDGDREMNTEAFF. The CDR3 DNA follows: TGCAGCGTTGACGGGGACAGGGAGATGAACACTGAAGCTTTCTTT.

This clone was counted a few times. The chain is built from TRBV19 and TRBJ1-6; TRBD1 might be the D (6 bases). Per germline, CDR1 LNHDA and CDR2 SQIVND (reference sequence). The V gene lost 8 bases and the J gene lost 0 bases, with 14 bases spanning the gap. This CDR3 has 16 residues. The CDR3 here is CASRTVVSSYNSPLHF. The CDR3 bases are TGTGCCAGTCGGACAGTCGTGAGCTCCTATAATTCACCCCTCCACTTT.

This chain connects TRBV7-2 to TRBJ2-7, with D uncertain. The CDR3 is made up of 15 amino acids. V gave up 5 bases and J gave up 2 bases, with 16 bases separating them. Germline values: CDR1 SGHTA, CDR2 FQGNSA. The CDR3 reads CASSLTPGDTYEQYF. CDR3 bases: TGTGCCAGCAGCCTAACCCCAGGCGACACCTACGAGCAGTACTTC. Variable domain in full (rest from reference TRBV7-2 and TRBJ2-7): GAGVSQSPSNKVTEKGKDVELRCDPISGHTALYWYRQSLGQGLEFLIYFQGNSAPDKSGLPSDRFSAERTGGSVSTLTIQRTQQEDSAVYLCASSLTPGDTYEQYFGPGTRLTVT.

The CDR3 coding sequence is TGTGCCAGCAGCGGGGACAGGGGCGAGACCCAGTACTTC. Its protein is CASSGDRGETQYF. The V call is TRBV11-3, the J call TRBJ2-5, with 10 bases lining up with TRBD1. Germline CDR1 is SGHNT and CDR2 is YENEEA. The CDR3 consists of 13 residues. V was pared by 5 bases and J by 5 bases, with 2 bases of the junction left unmatched.

The V gene is TRBV25-1, the J gene TRBJ2-6, with D maybe TRBD1 (7 bases). The germline V and J ends were trimmed by 6 bases and 4 bases, with 19 bases remaining between them. Germline CDR1 MGHDK, CDR2 SYGVNS. The CDR3 covers 17 residues. CDR3 DNA sequence: TGTGCCAGCAGCCAAGGCAGGGGGGTTCTAGGGGCCAACGTCCTGACTTTC. Translated: CASSQGRGVLGANVLTF.

V gene TRBV4-2 combines with J gene TRBJ2-2, with TRBD2 matching over 16 bases. V gave up 2 bases and J gave up 5 bases; unmatched junction bases: 5. Germline assignment: CDR1 LGHNA and CDR2 YNFKEQ. The CDR3 spans 18 residues. As DNA, the CDR3 is TGTGCCAGCAGCCAACTGGGACTAGCGGGAGGGAAGACCGGGGAGCTGTTTTTT. Amino acids: CASSQLGLAGGKTGELFF.

The chain combines TRBV27 with TRBJ2-1, with 8 bases aligning to TRBD1. The CDR3 sequence is 17 residues long. After removal of 5 bases from V and 6 bases from J, the junction contained 15 bases not matched to a gene. Germline V gives CDR1 MNHEY, CDR2 SMNVEV (reference sequence). The CDR3 region is CASSPLPGQGQRNEQFF. The CDR3 bases are TGTGCCAGCAGTCCACTGCCCGGACAGGGCCAACGCAATGAGCAGTTCTTC.

This chain connects TRBV5-1 to TRBJ1-2; the match to TRBD1 covers 9 bases. The CDR3 is 14 residues long. J lost 7 bases, V lost 2 bases, and 6 bases had no gene match. Germline loops: CDR1 SGHRS, CDR2 YFSETQ. CDR3 amino acids: CASSFATGGGGYTF. The CDR3 DNA sequence: TGCGCCAGCAGCTTCGCGACAGGGGGAGGTGGCTACACCTTC.

The genes are TRBV7-9 and TRBJ2-5; D is perhaps TRBD2 (7 bases). V was trimmed by 4 bases and J by 4 bases, leaving 16 bases between them. In germline, CDR1 is SEHNR, CDR2 FQNEAQ (reference sequence). The CDR3 has 15 amino acids. The CDR3 loop is CASSSLGEGVETQYF. In nucleotides, the CDR3 is TGTGCCAGCAGCTCCCTTGGGGAGGGGGTAGAGACCCAGTACTTC.

This clone appeared once. The chain joins TRBV28 to TRBJ1-4, with TRBD1 as a possible D gene (6 bases). CDR3 length: 16 amino acids. With 3 bases removed from V and 2 bases from J, the gap between germline ends came to 13 bases. Per the germline V gene, CDR1 is MDHEN and CDR2 is SYDVKM. The CDR3 DNA follows: TGTGCCAGCAGTTTCCCCGAGAGGGGGACTAATGAAAAACTGTTTTTT. This codes for CASSFPERGTNEKLFF.

V usage is TRBV5-4 and J usage is TRBJ2-7; D gene uncertain. CDR1 is SGHNT, CDR2 YYREEE, per germline (reference sequence). Deletions cut 3 bases from V and 0 bases from J, with 13 bases between. The CDR3 loop spans 15 amino acids. The CDR3 spells CASSSTPASSYEQYF. CDR3 in DNA: TGTGCCAGCAGCTCGACACCGGCAAGCTCCTACGAGCAGTACTTC.

DNA for the CDR3: TGTGCCAGCAGCGAGGACAGGGGCAATGAGCAGTACTTC. Translation gives CASSEDRGNEQYF. The V call is TRBV7-7, the J call TRBJ2-7, with 9 bases identical to TRBD1. Trimming removed 5 bases from V and 7 bases from J; junction bases left unmatched: 6. This CDR3 is built from 13 residues. Germline CDR1 SSHAT, CDR2 FNYEAQ (reference sequence). Full variable domain (missing parts from reference TRBV7-7 and TRBJ2-7): GAGVSQSPRYKVTKRGQDVTLRCDPISSHATLYWYQQALGQGPEFLTYFNYEAQPDKSGLPSDRFSAERPEGSISTLTIQRTEQRDSAMYRCASSEDRGNEQYFGPGTRLTVT.

In this sample, this clone turned up a few times. The chain joins TRBV19 to TRBJ2-7, with TRBD1 matching 7 bases. This CDR3 comprises 15 residues. V gave up 2 bases and J gave up 2 bases; unmatched junction bases: 6. Germline CDR1 reads LNHDA; CDR2 reads SQIVND (reference sequence). The CDR3 region has the DNA TGTGCCAGTAGTATAAAGGGGGCAGGGACCTACGAGCAGTACTTC. Its translation: CASSIKGAGTYEQYF.

The genes are TRBV15 and TRBJ1-2; tentatively, D is TRBD1 (5 bases). V dropped 3 bases and J dropped 5 bases, with 16 bases sitting between them. Germline CDR1 LNHNV, CDR2 YYDKDF (reference sequence). The length of the CDR3 is 15 residues. The CDR3 DNA reads TGTGCCACCAGCAGTGATGTGACAGCTTGGTATGGCTACACCTTC. This encodes CATSSDVTAWYGYTF.

This clone has a single count. The V gene is TRBV7-9, the J gene TRBJ1-1, with a tentative D call TRBD1 (5 bases). The CDR3 loop spans 15 amino acids. The ends were cut back, 3 bases at V and 0 bases at J, with 11 bases in the middle. Germline-derived CDR1 and CDR2 are SEHNR and FQNEAQ (reference sequence). The CDR3 DNA follows: TGTGCCAGCAGCTTTTCGACAGCTATGAACACTGAAGCTTTCTTT. Its protein product is CASSFSTAMNTEAFF.

This sequence joins TRBV7-9 and TRBJ2-7; D ambiguous. The germline CDR1 and CDR2 sequences are SEHNR and FQNEAQ (reference sequence). Trimming cost V 3 bases and J 0 bases, with 6 bases left between them. There are 13 residues in the CDR3. CDR3 sequence: CASSFYLSYEQYF. CDR3 DNA sequence: TGTGCCAGCAGCTTTTATCTCTCCTACGAGCAGTACTTC.

The J gene is TRBJ2-3, the V gene TRBV4-1; D unclear. V lost 1 base, J lost 1 base, and 9 bases lay in between. This CDR3 spans 15 amino acids. CDR1 is MGHRA, CDR2 YSYEKL, per germline. CDR3 DNA: TGCGCCAGCAGCCAAGGTTCTTTTGGCACAGATACGCAGTATTTT. Translating it yields CASSQGSFGTDTQYF.

A single count supports this clone. The rearrangement joins TRBV7-9 to TRBJ2-3, with D possibly matching TRBD2 (5 bases). The germline gives CDR1 SEHNR, CDR2 FQNEAQ (reference sequence). This CDR3 has 15 residues. V gave up 0 bases and J gave up 5 bases, with 12 bases separating them. CDR3 protein: CASSLAGPRGDTQYF. The CDR3 DNA is TGTGCCAGCAGCTTAGCGGGCCCCCGGGGAGATACGCAGTATTTT.

This chain links TRBV5-5 with TRBJ2-7; 13 nucleotides agree with TRBD2. This CDR3 is 14 amino acids long. With V trimmed by 4 bases and J by 7 bases, 5 bases remained unmatched. CDR1 is SGHKS and CDR2 is YYEKEE in the germline V gene (reference sequence). CDR3 coding DNA: TGTGCCAGCAGCGGACTAGCGGGAGTAGATGAGCAGTACTTC. It encodes CASSGLAGVDEQYF.

The V gene is TRBV27, the J gene TRBJ1-5; D gene unclear. The germline gives CDR1 MNHEY, CDR2 SMNVEV (reference sequence). The CDR3 contains 14 residues. With 5 bases removed from V and 4 bases from J, the gap between germline ends came to 12 bases. The CDR3 loop is CASSPSDFNQPQHF. CDR3 bases: TGTGCCAGCAGTCCAAGCGACTTTAATCAGCCCCAGCATTTT.

Only one count was recorded for this clone. This CDR3 reads CSGERDSGYTF. In DNA form, the CDR3 reads TGCAGCGGAGAAAGAGACAGTGGCTACACCTTC. This chain uses TRBV29-1 with TRBJ1-2; a weak D match, TRBD1 (5 bases). CDR3 size: 11 residues. The germline V gene encodes CDR1 SQVTM and CDR2 ANQGSEA. V was pared by 7 bases and J by 7 bases, with 13 bases between. Full variable domain (rest looked up from reference TRBV29-1 and TRBJ1-2): SAVISQKPSRDICQRGTSLTIQCQVDSQVTMMFWYRQQPGQSLTLIATANQGSEATYESGFVIDKFPISRPNLTFSTLTVSNMSPEDSSIYLCSGERDSGYTFGSGTRLTVV.

This chain links TRBV9 with TRBJ1-2; D is perhaps TRBD1 (5 bases). The CDR3 contains 15 residues. V lost 0 bases and J 2 bases, leaving 11 bases between the germline ends. The germline gives CDR1 SGDLS, CDR2 YYNGEE. The CDR3 here is CASSVARGPNYGYTF. In DNA, the CDR3 is TGTGCCAGCAGCGTAGCTAGGGGCCCCAACTATGGCTACACCTTC. The full variable domain, its missing parts supplied by reference TRBV9 and TRBJ1-2, is DSGVTQTPKHLITATGQRVTLRCSPRSGDLSVYWYQQSLDQGLQFLIQYYNGEERAKGNILERFSAQQFPDLHSELNLSSLELGDSALYFCASSVARGPNYGYTFGSGTRLTVV.

The V and J genes are TRBV29-1 and TRBJ2-7; 13 positions agree with TRBD2. J gave up 6 bases and V 6 bases, and 8 bases lay outside the gene matches. Germline V gene sequence: CDR1 SQVTM, CDR2 ANQGSEA. The CDR3 contains 14 residues. As DNA, the CDR3 is TGCAGCGTCGCAGGACTAGCGGGGGTCCTCGAGCAGTACTTC. Translating gives CSVAGLAGVLEQYF.

The V and J genes are TRBV4-3 and TRBJ2-7, with 9 positions matching TRBD1. Germline V gene sequence: CDR1 LGHNA, CDR2 YSLEER. V trimming: 1 base; J trimming: 2 bases; junction bases outside the gene matches: 12. This CDR3 has 18 residues. CDR3 amino acids: CASSQAEEGTGYPYEQYF. The CDR3 bases are TGCGCCAGCAGCCAAGCCGAAGAAGGGACAGGGTACCCCTACGAGCAGTACTTC.

The chain employs TRBV6-5 and TRBJ2-1; 11 nucleotides agree with TRBD2. The germline V gene has CDR1 MNHEY and CDR2 SVGAGI. The CDR3 loop spans 16 amino acids. V lost 4 bases to trimming and J lost 4 bases; unmatched junction nucleotides: 6. The CDR3 sequence is CASSFLTSGKYNEQFF. As DNA, the CDR3 is TGTGCCAGCAGTTTCTTGACTAGCGGGAAGTACAATGAGCAGTTCTTC.

This chain connects TRBV13 to TRBJ2-1, with TRBD2 matching over 13 bases. CDR1 and CDR2 from the germline V gene are PRHDT and FYEKMQ (reference sequence). The V gene end was trimmed by 4 bases and the J gene end by 4 bases; junction bases not matched to a gene: 7. This CDR3 has 17 residues. In nucleotides, the CDR3 is TGTGCCAGCAGCTCAGGACTAGCGGGGGAAATTTACAATGAGCAGTTCTTC. This sequence encodes CASSSGLAGEIYNEQFF.

CDR3 bases: TGTGCCAGCAGCTTTCGCAGGGTGTCGGAGACCCAGTACTTC. This codes for CASSFRRVSETQYF. The chain employs TRBV13 and TRBJ2-5, with D possibly matching TRBD1 (5 bases). Germline V CDR1 and CDR2: PRHDT, FYEKMQ (reference sequence). Between the trimmed V and J ends, which lost 3 bases and 5 bases, there was a span of 13 bases. This CDR3 has 14 amino acids.

J is TRBJ2-1 and V is TRBV25-1, with TRBD2 matching 11 bases. This CDR3 has 17 amino acids. Germline CDR1 is MGHDK and CDR2 is SYGVNS. V shed 3 bases, J shed 10 bases, and the junction held 14 bases outside the gene matches. The CDR3 DNA follows: TGTGCCAGCAGTGATGCAGTAGCGGGAGGGCCTAGTAGCGAGCAGTTCTTC. As protein: CASSDAVAGGPSSEQFF. The full variable domain, in which reference TRBV25-1 and TRBJ2-1 provide the parts outside the CDR3, is EADIYQTPRYLVIGTGKKITLECSQTMGHDKMYWYQQDPGMELHLIHYSYGVNSTEKGDLSSESTVSRIRTEHFPLTLESARPSHTSQYLCASSDAVAGGPSSEQFFGPGTRLTVL.

The chain combines TRBV2 with TRBJ1-5; no definite D call. The CDR3 has 14 residues. Deletions cut 4 bases from V and 3 bases from J, with 10 bases between. Germline V CDR1 and CDR2: SNHLY, FYNNEI. In DNA form, the CDR3 reads TGTGCCAGCAGTGCGAGGGTTTCCAATCAGCCCCAGCATTTT. It specifies CASSARVSNQPQHF.